These T cell receptor beta chains were read from a single sample in a study of blood T cell repertoires in COVID-19. Generated by immunoSEQ multiplex PCR, the TCRdb table keeps only in-frame clones and is missing some. The profile shows fewer than 300,000 clones, roughly 85% of them singletons. The sequencing input was peripheral blood. The source of these receptors is a woman in her 70s with active or convalescent COVID-19. The CDR3 runs from the conserved cysteine through the conserved F or W. D genes are given only for firm matches. Some rows mark clone size as missing; the rest say once, few, many or name a class of expanded clone.

j_call v_call d_call clone_size cdr3_nt cdr3_aa
TRBJ2-5 TRBV15 TRBD1 - TGTGCCACCAGTCCGGGGGACAGGGGGATGTTGGAGACCCAGTACTTC CATSPGDRGMLETQYF
TRBJ1-4 TRBV2 TRBD1 few TGTGCCAGCCAAGGACAGGTTAATGAAAAACTGTTTTTT CASQGQVNEKLFF
TRBJ1-2 TRBV12-3/TRBV12-4 - - TGTGCCAGCAACTCAGGGGTCTCCGGCTACACCTTC CASNSGVSGYTF
TRBJ1-3 TRBV4-2 - - TGTGCCAGCAGCCAAGCGTCCAGGGCCTCTGGAAACACCATATATTTT CASSQASRASGNTIYF
TRBJ1-4 TRBV12-3/TRBV12-4 TRBD1 - TGTGCCAGCAGGGACAGGTCGGACTTCAAACTGTTTTTT CASRDRSDFKLFF
TRBJ1-5 TRBV5-1 TRBD1 - TGCGCCAGCAGCCCGACAGGGGTAAACAATCAGCCCCAGCATTTT CASSPTGVNNQPQHF
TRBJ2-1 TRBV27 TRBD2 - TGTGCCAGCAGCCCGGGACTAGCGGGAGCCCCCTCCCCATACAATGAGCAGTTCTTC CASSPGLAGAPSPYNEQFF
TRBJ2-3 TRBV7-2 TRBD2 - TGTGCCAGCAGCATTAGCGGGGGGGGCACAGATACGCAGTATTTT CASSISGGGTDTQYF
TRBJ2-3 TRBV5-1 - - TGCGCCAGCAGCTTGGGAGGGGCGGGGCCCGATACGCAGTATTTT CASSLGGAGPDTQYF
TRBJ1-1 TRBV7-6 TRBD1 - TGTGCCAGCAGCTTAGCCGGGACAGGGGCCCCAGGAACTGAAGCTTTCTTT CASSLAGTGAPGTEAFF
TRBJ2-7 TRBV5-6 - few TGTGCCAGCAGCTTCGGAGCGAATCACTACGAGCAGTACTTC CASSFGANHYEQYF
TRBJ2-6 TRBV7-2 TRBD1 - TGTGCCAGCAGCGAAAATCCGCAGGGGGCAACAAGGGCCAACGTCCTGACTTTC CASSENPQGATRANVLTF
TRBJ1-5 TRBV7-9 - - TGTGCCAGCAGCTTAAACCTGAAAGCGGATAGCAATCAGCCCCAGCATTTT CASSLNLKADSNQPQHF
TRBJ1-5 TRBV7-8 - - TGTGCCAGCAGCTTAGAAAGGCAGGCCAATCAGCCCCAGCATTTT CASSLERQANQPQHF
TRBJ1-5 TRBV19 - - TGTGCCAGTGGCCGCGGACAGCTCAATCAGCCCCAGCATTTT CASGRGQLNQPQHF
TRBJ1-1 TRBV10-1 TRBD1 - TGCGCCAGCAGTGACAGACAGGGCACTGAAGCTTTCTTT CASSDRQGTEAFF
TRBJ1-3 TRBV5-1 - - TGCGCCAGCAGCAATCCCTCGGGCTCTGGAAACACCATATATTTT CASSNPSGSGNTIYF
TRBJ1-2 TRBV28 - - TGTGCCGCCTGGCCAGGGGATAAGAGGGTCGGCTACACCTTC CAAWPGDKRVGYTF
TRBJ2-5 TRBV5-1 - - TGCGCCAGCAGCTTTACAGGGTTGGAAGAGACCCAGTACTTC CASSFTGLEETQYF
TRBJ2-7 TRBV6-5 TRBD2 - TGTGCCAGCAGTTACTCGGGCGGGGGGATCTACGAGCAGTACTTC CASSYSGGGIYEQYF
TRBJ1-2 TRBV2 - once TGTGCCGGAGCCATTGGGCCGGGAGCAGGCTACACCTTC CAGAIGPGAGYTF
TRBJ1-1 TRBV2 - - TGTGCCAGCATCCTGGGAGGGCAGGGCCGAGCTTTCTTT CASILGGQGRAFF
TRBJ1-3 TRBV2 - - TGTGCCAGCAGGGTCAGCGCTGGAAACACCATATATTTT CASRVSAGNTIYF
TRBJ1-2 TRBV7-2 - - TGTGCCAGCAGCTTAGGTCGTACAGTCTATGGCTACACCTTC CASSLGRTVYGYTF
TRBJ1-1 TRBV11-3 - few TGTGCCAGCAGCCTTTCGGGTGGTGAAGCTTTCTTT CASSLSGGEAFF
TRBJ2-1 TRBV4-3 TRBD2 - TGCGCCAGCAGCCGCCAACTAGCGGGGGGGCCCTATGAGCAGTTCTTC CASSRQLAGGPYEQFF
TRBJ1-1 TRBV18 TRBD1 - TGTGCCAGCTCACCACTGGACAGGGGTAACACTGAAGCTTTCTTT CASSPLDRGNTEAFF
TRBJ2-1 TRBV30 TRBD2 - TGTGCCTGGAGTCCGGGACTAGCGGGCAATGAGCAGTTCTTC CAWSPGLAGNEQFF
TRBJ2-3 TRBV11-3 - few TGTGCCAGCAGCTTAAATGGGCAGGGATCGGGCACAGATACGCAGTATTTT CASSLNGQGSGTDTQYF
TRBJ2-7 TRBV18 TRBD2 once TGTGCCAGCTCACCACGGAACCGACCTAGCGGGCTCGCCTACGAGCAGTACTTC CASSPRNRPSGLAYEQYF
TRBJ2-7 TRBV19 TRBD1 once TGTGCCAGTAGTCGCCGGGACAGGGCAAGCGAGCAGTACTTC CASSRRDRASEQYF
TRBJ2-7 TRBV4-3 - - TGCGCCAGCAGCCAAGCCCAGGCGGGCGGATATCTAACCTACGAGCAGTACTTC CASSQAQAGGYLTYEQYF
TRBJ2-3 TRBV28 TRBD2 once TGTGCCACCGAATCGGGACTAGCGGGAGGTTGGGGCACAGATACGCAGTATTTT CATESGLAGGWGTDTQYF
TRBJ1-2 TRBV11-2 TRBD1 - TGTGCCAGCAGCTTAGTGACAGGGGTGGGAGGCTATGGCTACACCTTC CASSLVTGVGGYGYTF
TRBJ1-2 TRBV9 - - TGTGCCAGCAGCGTAGTAGAAGGGGCTGGCTACACCTTC CASSVVEGAGYTF
TRBJ1-1 TRBV2 - - TGTGCCAGCGATTTGGGCCCAGGGGATACTGAAGCTTTCTTT CASDLGPGDTEAFF
TRBJ2-7 TRBV5-5 - - TGTGCCAACTTTCAGGGTCGCGAGCAGTACTTC CANFQGREQYF
TRBJ2-1 TRBV14 TRBD2 - TGTGCCAGCAGCCCCCAGAGCGGGGTGGAGCAGTTCTTC CASSPQSGVEQFF
TRBJ2-3 TRBV27 - - TGTGCCAGCAATCCTAAAACAGATACGCAGTATTTT CASNPKTDTQYF
TRBJ2-2 TRBV30 TRBD2 once TGTGCCTGGAGTGTACTAGCGGGAGATCTATTGTTTTTT CAWSVLAGDLLFF
TRBJ1-1 TRBV5-4 - - TGTGCCAGCAGCTTAGAGTTCACTGAAGCTTTCTTT CASSLEFTEAFF
TRBJ1-5 TRBV19 TRBD1 few TGTGCCAGTAGTTTACACAGGGGAGCCGGCAATCAGCCCCAGCATTTT CASSLHRGAGNQPQHF
TRBJ2-3 TRBV5-1 TRBD1 - TGCGCCAGCAGCTTTTCGGGGACAGGGCGGACAGATACGCAGTATTTT CASSFSGTGRTDTQYF
TRBJ2-1 TRBV11-1 - - TGTGCCAGCAGCTTAGAATTCGGGGTGGGCGGCAATGAGCAGTTCTTC CASSLEFGVGGNEQFF
TRBJ2-3 TRBV12-3/TRBV12-4 - - TGTGCCAGCAGGCCCCCGGGGGATACGCAGTATTTT CASRPPGDTQYF
TRBJ2-7 TRBV10-1 - - TGCGCCAGCAGTGAGTCTTTGGCAGTTGGAGATTACGAGCAGTACTTC CASSESLAVGDYEQYF
TRBJ1-2 TRBV28 - - TGTGCCGGCGGGGGACGTGACTATGGCTACACCTTC CAGGGRDYGYTF
TRBJ2-1 TRBV7-2 TRBD1 - TGTGCCAGCGCGATGGACAGGTACAATGAGCAGTTCTTC CASAMDRYNEQFF
TRBJ1-3 TRBV6-6 - - TGTGCCAGCAGTACCGACGTAGACTACTCTGGAAACACCATATATTTT CASSTDVDYSGNTIYF
TRBJ1-2 TRBV20-1 TRBD1 - TGCAGTGCTAGCTCCTTGGACAGGGTCAACTTC CSASSLDRVNF
TRBJ1-4 TRBV19 - - TGTGCCAGTAGTAATCCAAGGGGGAGAACTAATGAAAAACTGTTTTTT CASSNPRGRTNEKLFF
TRBJ2-3 TRBV3-1/TRBV3-2 - - TGTGCCAGCAACGACCTGGGGAGTGATTATCCAGATACGCAGTATTTT CASNDLGSDYPDTQYF
TRBJ2-7 TRBV5-1 - - TGCGCCAGCAGCTTGGCCGGGGACTCCTCTCACGAGCAGTACTTC CASSLAGDSSHEQYF
TRBJ2-2 TRBV18 - once TGTGCCAGCCAAATGGGACTCAACACCGGGGAGCTGTTTTTT CASQMGLNTGELFF
TRBJ2-1 TRBV6-5 TRBD2 - TGTGCCAGCAGTTACGGGAGGGTCTCCCCCTGGCAGTTCTTC CASSYGRVSPWQFF
TRBJ2-3 TRBV11-2 TRBD2 - TGTGCCAGCAGCACATCTAGCGGGAGTGGCACAGATACGCAGTATTTT CASSTSSGSGTDTQYF
TRBJ2-1 TRBV9 TRBD2 - TGTGCCAGCAGCGTAGATCCAGCGGGGGTCAATGAGCAGTTCTTC CASSVDPAGVNEQFF